These 10 T cell receptor beta chains came from one sample sequenced in a study of T cells in Graves' hyperthyroidism and ophthalmopathy (dated by TCRdb to the late 2010s). The library was made by multiplex PCR. Sequencing instrument: Illumina HiSeq 2000. Amplification of TCR beta CDR3 regions was carried out from RNA transcripts. The first round of RT-PCR for the TCR CDR3 was performed with the HTBI primer set and the Qiagen OneStep RT-PCR kit. Using fastp at Q25 and MiXCR, TCRdb reprocessed the public reads and kept productive beta chains. Each entry merges the rows of one CDR3 protein and shows their most common DNA and genes. Here the sample has 600,000 or so distinct CDR3 sequences; 14% occur a single time. The ten largest make up over 6% of the sample. The sample taken for sequencing was blood. These receptors originate from a woman aged 18-35 years with Graves' ophthalmopathy.

This clonotype was detected many times. The chain uses TRBV6-2 or TRBV6-3 and TRBJ2-5; a weak D match, TRBD2 (6 bases). Germline CDR1 MNHEY, CDR2 SVGEGT. The CDR3 runs 14 residues. With 5 bases removed from V and 0 bases from J, the gap between germline ends came to 10 bases. The CDR3 sequence: CASSNRLDQETQYF. CDR3 in DNA: TGTGCCAGCAGTAACCGACTAGACCAAGAGACCCAGTACTTC.

A remark on this clonotype: A read error is possible here, since a much larger clone lies one base away. The chain has TRBV28 and TRBJ1-6; 8 nucleotides match TRBD1. Losses at the gene ends were 5 bases for V and 4 bases for J; bases not matched to a gene: 10. This CDR3 is built from 17 residues. Germline CDR1 MDHEN, CDR2 SYDVKM. The CDR3: CASSPGTGFLYNSPLHF. The CDR3 nucleotides are TGTGCCAGCAGTCCCGGGACAGGATTCTTATATAATTCACCCCTCCACTTT.

This clonotype has at least ten counts. The CDR3 spells CASRRGGEYTEAFF. CDR3 nucleotides: TGTGCCAGCAGAAGGGGAGGCGAGTACACTGAAGCTTTCTTT. V is TRBV7-9 and J is TRBJ1-1; D is perhaps TRBD1 (5 bases). The length of the CDR3 is 14 residues. Germline V gives CDR1 SEHNR, CDR2 FQNEAQ (reference sequence). Trimming pared 6 bases from V and 3 bases from J, leaving 14 bases between.

This clonotype was counted ten times or more. The rearrangement uses TRBV20-1 and TRBJ1-1, with D unclear. The V and J ends lost 8 bases and 2 bases respectively, with 6 bases between them. CDR1 is DFQATT and CDR2 is SNEGSKA in the germline V gene (reference sequence). The CDR3 sequence is 10 residues long. CDR3 nucleotides: TGCAGTCCCCGCAACACTGAAGCTTTCTTT. Translating it yields CSPRNTEAFF.

This chain connects TRBV3-1 to TRBJ2-2; possibly TRBD1 for D (5 bases). Germline V lookup: CDR1 LGHDT, CDR2 YNNKEL (reference sequence). Deletions cut 4 bases from V and 13 bases from J, with 16 bases between. The CDR3 has 13 amino acids. CDR3 loop: CASSRQSGWGLFF. DNA for the CDR3: TGTGCCAGCAGCCGACAGTCAGGGTGGGGGCTGTTTTTT.

This clonotype came up many times. This sequence joins TRBV3-1 and TRBJ2-5, with D unresolved. Trimming removed 0 bases at V and 3 bases at J, with 11 bases between. Germline V CDR1 and CDR2: LGHDT, YNNKEL (reference sequence). This CDR3 contains 15 residues. The CDR3 DNA is TGTGCCAGCAGCCAAGACCCGACGGCTAAAGAGACCCAGTACTTC. Amino acid sequence: CASSQDPTAKETQYF.

This clonotype was detected many times. The V gene is TRBV7-3, the J gene TRBJ1-1; D call uncertain. The CDR3 consists of 16 residues. Germline-derived CDR1 and CDR2 are SGHTA and FQGTGA. Trimming took 6 bases from V and 5 from J, leaving 22 bases between them. This CDR3 is CASRQGVGSLRTEAFF. The CDR3 nucleotides read TGTGCCAGCAGGCAAGGAGTAGGGAGTCTGAGGACTGAAGCTTTCTTT.

The chain carries TRBV5-6 and TRBJ1-1; no clear D gene. Trimming removed 0 bases from V and 4 bases from J, with 13 bases in between. Germline loops: CDR1 SGHDT, CDR2 YYEEEE. The CDR3 runs to 15 residues. CDR3 sequence reads: CASSLGVRGSTEAFF. CDR3 DNA sequence: TGTGCCAGCAGCTTGGGTGTCCGGGGAAGCACTGAAGCTTTCTTT.

This clonotype occurred a few times. The chain recombines TRBV29-1 with TRBJ2-2; 9 bases map to TRBD1. Trimming removed 3 bases from V and 4 bases from J; junction bases left unmatched: 12. Germline V lookup: CDR1 SQVTM, CDR2 ANQGSEA. The length of the CDR3 is 17 residues. In DNA form, the CDR3 reads TGCAGCGTTGATGGCAGGGGTACAGGGGGCCTCACCGGGGAGCTGTTTTTT. This sequence encodes CSVDGRGTGGLTGELFF.

The chain recombines TRBV7-9 with TRBJ2-5, with D perhaps TRBD1 or TRBD2 (6 bases each). V dropped 1 base and J dropped 1 base, with 10 bases sitting between them. The germline gives CDR1 SEHNR, CDR2 FQNEAQ (reference sequence). The CDR3 length is 15 residues. CDR3 DNA sequence: TGTGCCAGCAGCTTAGAAGGGGGGATCCAAGAGACCCAGTACTTC. This encodes CASSLEGGIQETQYF.